This entry is about one T cell receptor beta chain. It has no known antigen specificity. These data originate in a study of cytomegalovirus exposure and HLA in healthy donors (dated by TCRdb to 2016 to 2017). Study-level background: An earlier analysis of about 560 of the donors reported roughly 300 Gb of sequence data and 95 million to 140 million unique TCR beta sequences obtained from around 190 million T cells. The study was designed to test whether signatures of past pathogen exposure could be identified by cataloging public T cell receptors. A later genetic analysis took genome-wide SNP genotypes for 398 of the 666 donors and used that subset as a discovery cohort. A later analysis re-analyzed previously published TCR beta repertoires from 550 to 700 donors and added high-resolution HLA genotyping to study TCR occurrence patterns. HLA typing covered class I and class II loci at four-digit resolution. Donor age, sex, ethnicity and CMV serostatus were collected together with the repertoire data. The number of donors typed differed by locus, with about 629-630 for A, B, C, DRB1 and DQB1, more than 500 for DQA1, 600 to 610 for DPA1, and some 440 for DPB1. Rather than using new phenotypic data, the later analysis identified candidate immune exposures from TCR beta sequences and from how often those sequences occurred across donors. Besides the first cohort of approximately 710 subjects, a separate validation cohort made up of 120 or so different subjects was used. To predict cytomegalovirus infection status, the study brought together high-throughput TCR immunosequencing, statistical association of individual TCRs with disease status, and machine learning. To decide whether each TCR beta V gene segment behaved as functional or pseudogenic, an earlier analysis of over 500 of the donors relied on high-throughput TCR beta sequencing. The study used immunosequencing to profile the T cell repertoires of approximately 650 subjects and linked those repertoires to cytomegalovirus serostatus. Among about 390 genotyped donors of the cohort, an average of approximately 230,000 unique TCR beta nucleotide sequences were sequenced per donor, around 20% of them non-productive. Several DR-DQ haplotypes were handled as single units for association and clustering, since linkage in the cohort was strong. Roughly 300 gigabases of sequencing data and around 85 million unique TCR sequences made up an early release that covered under 750 HLA-typed donors. Of the approximately 400 genotyped donors, 65% to 90% fell in the genetic ancestry cluster associated with self-reported Caucasian donors. All discovery cohort repertoires had been generated on a single sequencing platform. The research as a whole found: Presence/absence analyses assumed roughly uniform sequencing depth across donors, an assumption that may not hold. In a later analysis, the rate of TCR association differed among HLA loci, with DRB1 alleles having the most associated TCRs and HLA-C alleles having the fewest. Seventeen rarely observed V segments, including chromosome 9 orphons, were excluded from the earlier analysis of several hundred of the donors because counts were too low. The only immune exposure information available for the cohort was CMV serostatus. Broadly in line with IMGT annotations, most TCR beta V segments showed up in productive rearrangements about 87% or about 30% of the time in an earlier analysis of around 550 of the donors. A further reported finding was that TCR beta sequences accurately predicted the HLA-A and HLA-B alleles for most subjects in the first cohort. Because HLA typing was unavailable for some donors at each locus, only the typed subset was used in association tests. Most TCR sequences were observed very rarely across donors, whereas some public TCRs were present in many individuals. A later genetic analysis associated a missense DCLRE1C variant with V-gene and J-gene trimming of TCR beta chains, and an independent cohort replicated the association. The authors suggested that the approach could potentially be extended to other disease states and immunological phenotypes. Specific HLA alleles were associated with 15,000 to 20,000 TCR beta sequences at a false discovery rate of 0.05 in a later analysis. Linkage disequilibrium might explain the correlated functional status among segregating V segments, but an unknown experimental factor could not be ruled out. Several of the top co-occurrence clusters appeared to be linked to parvovirus B19, influenza, CMV and Epstein-Barr virus, according to a later analysis. This cohort had only TCR beta chains sequenced, and the lack of alpha or paired-chain data limited which features could be detected. Three of the identified cytomegalovirus-associated TCR beta chains were confirmed in vitro to be specific for cytomegalovirus antigens. Cytomegalovirus status was reported to be diagnosed by the classifier with high specificity and sensitivity in both the original and validation cohorts. When HLA alleles, especially DR and DQ, strongly co-occurred, attributing TCR associations to individual alleles was difficult. In a later analysis, HLA-associated TCR beta chains showed more clonal expansion and lower generation probabilities than non-associated chains that were equally common. The study gave a list of about 150 TCR beta chains associated with cytomegalovirus. A later genetic analysis reported fewer N-insertions in productive TCRs among donors in an Asian-associated ancestry cluster than the roughly 670-donor mean. Some IMGT-functional V segments, including TRBV6-2 and TRBV6-3, could not be distinguished by the 87-base-pair reads and were therefore excluded. A cluster of highly shared sequence variants was judged likely to represent a technical artifact of the sequencing pipeline. In a later analysis, most CMV-associated TCR beta chains were found to appear HLA-restricted, with HLA associations seemingly driven largely by CMV exposure.

V loses 5 bases, J loses 0 bases, and the germline ends lie 11 bases apart. The germline V gene encodes CDR1 SGHAT and CDR2 FQNNGV. The CDR3, from cysteine to phenylalanine, totals 15 residues. Only CDR3 DNA is held: 45 bases, read in frame from base 1. The cohort comprised hundreds of healthy bone marrow donors. At the time of sampling, all cohort members were nominally healthy, though unrecorded immune exposures were likely present. The donor was CMV seronegative and was included in the group of under 450 seronegative cohort members. Each donor provided a peripheral blood sample, and peripheral blood mononuclear cells were used for TCR beta sequencing. Genomic DNA was extracted from the blood cell samples with the Qiagen DNeasy Blood Extraction Kit. The method behind the library was the immunoSEQ multiplex PCR assay. For the multiplex PCR, a mixture combining 60 forward primers for TCR Vbeta segments and 13 reverse primers for TCR Jbeta segments was used. The CDR3 region of rearranged TCR beta genes was amplified from genomic DNA with a multiplex PCR assay. On the Illumina HiSeq System, the amplified TCR beta libraries were sequenced as 87-base-pair reads. As for the authors' bioinformatics: Across the 640 or so repertoires, a later analysis counted roughly 77 million unique TCR beta chains, around 11 million of which were shared by at least two donors. To remove PCR and sequencing errors, raw reads were error-corrected and collapsed into unique sequences using a nearest-neighbor algorithm that merged closely related sequences. V, D and J gene segments were assigned by aligning CDR3 sequences to IMGT reference sequences. Each retained sequence needed at least a six-nucleotide match to both a V gene segment and a J gene segment. Rearrangements were called productive when the CDR3 lacked stop codons and stayed in frame with V and J; all others were non-productive. Following IMGT convention, CDR3 was defined as the stretch from the second conserved V-encoded cysteine to the conserved J-encoded phenylalanine. The earlier analysis of approximately 500 of the donors excluded sequences that lacked an unambiguous match to a single V gene segment. In an earlier analysis of around 600 of the donors, V segments were called functional above 56.7% productive rearrangements and were called segregating when the between-donor standard deviation exceeded 5%. A statistical classification framework was developed to diagnose cytomegalovirus status using the catalog of TCR beta chain sequences. V and J gene assignment, in a later analysis, came from comparing TCR nucleotide sequences with IMGT/GENE-DB human TR gene sequences. Using the TCRdist pipeline, a later analysis assigned CDR3 sequences along with most-parsimonious VDJ recombination scenarios. In a later analysis, each TCR beta chain was defined by its CDR3 amino acid sequence together with its V-gene family, and reads lacking a unique V-gene family were excluded. In a later analysis, some 600 highly shared, low-generation-probability nucleotide sequences were removed to address suspected cross-contamination and a sequencing artifact. A later analysis calculated a clonal expansion index for each public chain from normalized within-repertoire ranks of inferred template counts. In a later analysis, generation probabilities were computed with a VDJ recombination model fitted to out-of-frame rearrangements, and the resulting probabilities were checked against IGoR. In a later analysis, hypergeometric tests were used to score TCR-TCR, TCR-HLA and TCR-CMV co-occurrence, with a repertoire-size bias correction applied to TCR pairs. In a later analysis, false discovery rates were estimated by permuting HLA or CMV assignments 20 times. In a later analysis, co-occurring TCRs were grouped using DBSCAN, and TCRdist sequence similarity was added for clustering within HLA-allele-positive subsets. Co-occurrence clustering excluded repertoires with fewer than 30,000 or more than 120,000 public chains, plus five with anomalous nucleotide sharing. TCRdb stores this immuneACCESS table with in-frame sequences only. Part of the clones is absent; in the studies checked, under half of the shortfall reflects unresolved V genes, and no reason is known for the rest. That table supplies the V and J calls and clone size; D and trimming were determined from the DNA. For this sample, the table gives roughly 120,000 clones. The ten top clones hold under 3.5% of the sample.

Sequencing was carried out using PBMCs. The chain was built from TRBV11-2 and TRBJ1-5; the D segment cannot be called with confidence. This receptor was taken from a man under 40 in good health and CMV-seronegative. In nucleotide form, the sequence is TGTGCCAGCAGCCCCCCCCTTTCTAGCAATCAGCCCCAGCATTTT. Its amino acids are CASSPPLSSNQPQHF. Supplemented by the reference TRBV11-2 and TRBJ1-5 proteins around the CDR3, the complete variable domain is EAGVAQSPRYKIIEKRQSVAFWCNPISGHATLYWYQQILGQGPKLLIQFQNNGVVDDSQLPKDRFSAERLKGVDSTLKIQPAKLEDSAVYLCASSPPLSSNQPQHFGDGTRLSIL.